This T cell receptor beta chain emerged from a study of cytomegalovirus exposure and HLA in healthy donors. This clone was detected only a few times. Between the trimmed V and J ends, which lost 2 bases and 1 base, there was a span of 8 bases. The CDR3 has 14 residues. Germline lookup yields CDR1 MNHEY and CDR2 SVGAGI. PCR used 60 Vbeta primers and 13 Jbeta primers. Clones were sequenced by immunoSEQ multiplex PCR, and TCRdb holds only the in-frame ones, with some missing. The sample gives about 82,000 clones, 10% of which show up once; about 24% is in the top ten. The sequenced sample was PBMCs. The chain joins TRBV6-5 to TRBJ1-1; TRBD1 might be the D (6 bases). The TCR originated in a man aged 60-69 years in good health and CMV-seropositive. The CDR3 region has the DNA TGTGCCAGCAGTTACCCAGGGGAGAACACTGAAGCTTTCTTT. Residues: CASSYPGENTEAFF.